This T cell receptor (beta chain) was found in a study of T cell repertoires in cytomegalovirus infection. Across the whole study: Recently identified HLA-C-restricted and well-studied HLA-B-restricted CMV epitopes were used. Public TCR beta signature analysis indicated the presence of both CMV infection and matching HLA type. The study's findings and limits: Summed public TCR beta family frequency identified CMV carriers bearing the relevant HLA. Ex vivo responses were dominated by HLA-C-restricted CMV-specific TCR beta clonotypes.

Germline-derived CDR1 and CDR2 are MNHGY and SAAAGT. This CDR3 spans 15 amino acids. V dropped 8 bases and J dropped 3; count of bases not matched to a gene: 12. One entry per CDR3 protein results from TCRdb running MiXCR on the reads. Of some 700,000 distinct CDR3 sequences in the sample, about 30% are singletons; the top ten hold approximately 18%. Points on this clonotype: No antigen is known for it.

This receptor was taken from a human donor in good health (CMV status not recorded). Some clones in this sample may be carry-over from other donors' samples. The sample in question was cultured PBMCs, obtained from culture after CMV antigen stimulation. The chain has TRBV6-8 and TRBJ1-1; 7 bases match TRBD1. The CDR3 here is CASAIQGPWDTEAFF. CDR3 sequence (DNA): TGTGCCAGCGCTATACAGGGGCCATGGGACACTGAAGCTTTCTTT.